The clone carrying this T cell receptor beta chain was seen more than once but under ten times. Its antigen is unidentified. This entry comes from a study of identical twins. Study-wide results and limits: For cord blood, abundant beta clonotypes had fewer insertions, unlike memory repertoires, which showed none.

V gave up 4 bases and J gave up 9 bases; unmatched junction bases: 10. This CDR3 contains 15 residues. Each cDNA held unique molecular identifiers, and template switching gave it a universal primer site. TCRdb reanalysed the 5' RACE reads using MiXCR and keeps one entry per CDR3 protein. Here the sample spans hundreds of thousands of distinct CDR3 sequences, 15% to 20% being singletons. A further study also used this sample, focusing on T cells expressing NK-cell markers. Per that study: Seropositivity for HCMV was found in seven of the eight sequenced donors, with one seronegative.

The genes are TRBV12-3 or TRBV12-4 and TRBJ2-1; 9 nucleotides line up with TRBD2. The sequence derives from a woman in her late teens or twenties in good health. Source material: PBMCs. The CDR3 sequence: CASSSPLSGGTEQFF. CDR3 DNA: TGTGCCAGCAGTTCCCCCTTGAGCGGGGGGACTGAGCAGTTCTTC.